These T cell receptor beta chains were read from a single sample in a study of CD8 T cells in Susac syndrome. TCRdb fed the immunoSEQ multiplex PCR reads into MiXCR, producing one record per CDR3 protein. The sample lists more than 150,000 distinct CDR3 sequences; almost 96% were seen once. Sequences were obtained from CD4+ T cells from PBMCs. These receptor sequences come from a human donor with Susac syndrome. CDR3s include the opening cysteine and the closing phenylalanine or tryptophan.

TRBV19 CASSIGGLTEQYF
TRBV12-3/TRBV12-4 CASLPSIGTGPTYEQYF
TRBV5-1 CASSYPRVGLLGANVLTF
TRBV20-1 CSASPPNTEAFF
TRBV12-3/TRBV12-4 CASSLVGLAGGDRNIQYF
TRBV30 CAWSRPTGVQETQYF
TRBV20-1 CSAGTGQAYNEQFF
TRBV28 CASSFRTGAYNEQFF
TRBV30 CAWSVQRWTEAFF
TRBV7-7 CASSLWSQETQYF
TRBV27 CASSLWASMETQYF
TRBV5-1 CASSFGQGNNSPLHF
TRBV20-1 CSAIIRSGPTTGELFF
TRBV12-3/TRBV12-4 CASSSIQGEQYF
TRBV20-1 CSAPRQGLQHTEAFF
TRBV10-3 CAIMSWTDNEQFF
TRBV28 CASSFQQGYNEQFF
TRBV29-1 CSVHSTGRYTEAFF
TRBV3-1 CASSQDVAGGLDIQYF
TRBV18 CASSPTWGGENIQYF
TRBV9 CASSKGGGYGYTF
TRBV20-1 CSAKPGQGTDTQYF
TRBV6-5 CATHKGFYEQYF
TRBV2 CASSRTGSDQPQHF
TRBV3-1 CASSQGGLGSHEQYF
TRBV3-1 CASSQSDYSYTF
TRBV12-3/TRBV12-4 CASSSPTSGGAGETQYF
TRBV30 CAWSVLTRDNSPLHF
TRBV7-3 CASSLSPLRTGELFF
TRBV30 CAWSGHRDSYNEQFF
TRBV19 CASSIRRGNTGELFF
TRBV30 CAWGLSGGRGYGYTF
TRBV10-3 CAIGDRGPDTQYF
TRBV29-1 CSAAGLRYGYTF
TRBV7-9 CASSLDGFSYEQYF
TRBV6-5 CASSYRDRGTRELFF
TRBV9 CASSVDSGGAYNEQFF
TRBV3-1 CASSLPTGNNEQFF
TRBV12-3/TRBV12-4 CASSLGGQGSVGYTF
TRBV12-5 CASGLESNQPQHF
TRBV20-1 CSARDRDRYHSALHF